The source of this T cell receptor beta chain is a study of T-cell memory formation after mild COVID-19. TCRdb reprocessed the 5' RACE reads via MiXCR and lists one record per CDR3 protein. In the table there are hundreds of thousands of distinct CDR3 sequences, roughly 17% of which are singletons. CDR3 length: 14 amino acids. The germline CDR1 and CDR2 sequences are SQVTM and ANQGSEA. Deletions cut 4 bases from V and 3 bases from J, with 16 bases between. The specimen was PBMCs or a T cell subset sorted from them (not recorded which). This TCR was sampled from an adult woman who had mild COVID-19 (a few samples of this study predate the infection). Cell type and time point are not known. The chain is built from TRBV29-1 and TRBJ2-7; perhaps TRBD1 as D (6 bases). The DNA for the CDR3 is TGCAGCGTTGTGTCCCACGGACAGAACTACGAGCAGTACTTC. Protein: CSVVSHGQNYEQYF.